The 20 T cell receptor beta chains below come from one sample, sequenced in a study of CXCR3-negative and CXCR3-positive naive CD8 T cells (dated by TCRdb to about 2019). The sample was run on a NextSeq 550. The Human TCR Profiling Kit (MiLaboratory) was used to make UMI-labeled 5' RACE TRB cDNA libraries. The reads underwent TCRdb reprocessing, giving one record for each CDR3 protein sequence and no DNA. The sample table gives 100,000 to 150,000 distinct CDR3 sequences. 0.29% of the sample rests with the top ten. The sequenced sample was naive CXCR3- CD8+ T cells from blood. Explained via the paper, the cell subset or site label denotes: CD45RO-CCR7+CD27+CD95- naive CD8+ T cells lacking CXCR3 (TNR3-). The receptor source for this set is a human donor in good health. Some clones in this sample may be carry-over from other donors' samples.

The CDR3 protein is CASSRAGDIQFYEQYF. The genes are TRBV13 and TRBJ2-7; as DNA is missing, the TRBD1 call by TCRdb cannot be tested. There are 16 residues in the CDR3. Germline CDR1 is PRHDT and CDR2 is FYEKMQ (reference sequence).

The chain links TRBV29-1 to TRBJ2-3; TCRdb's assignment of TRBD1 cannot be checked, as there is no DNA. Germline-derived CDR1 and CDR2 are SQVTM and ANQGSEA. The CDR3 runs 13 residues. The CDR3: CSVVQGILNTQYF.

J is TRBJ2-1 and V is TRBV5-1; the D call of TRBD1 rests on TCRdb alone, since no DNA is present to check it. There are 13 residues in the CDR3. Germline CDR1 reads SGHRS; CDR2 reads YFSETQ. This chain's CDR3 is CASSSEGYNEQFF.

V gene TRBV20-1 combines with J gene TRBJ2-1; the D call from TCRdb, TRBD2, cannot be confirmed without DNA. CDR3 size: 17 residues. Germline-derived CDR1 and CDR2 are DFQATT and SNEGSKA (reference sequence). The CDR3 reads CSARRSKAGVGYNEQFF.

The chain joins TRBV12-3 or TRBV12-4 to TRBJ2-1; TCRdb indicates TRBD1, and absent DNA this call remains unverified. The CDR3 extends over 16 amino acids. CDR3 protein: CASRGTDRGFGIEQFF.

The V and J genes are TRBV7-2 and TRBJ1-1; the TCRdb call, TRBD1, lacks DNA for checking. Germline V gives CDR1 SGHTA, CDR2 FQGNSA. This CDR3 spans 13 amino acids. CDR3 region: CASSLEVGVEAFF.

This rearrangement joins TRBV7-8 to TRBJ2-3; there is no DNA to check the TCRdb D call of TRBD2. Germline V gene sequence: CDR1 SGHVS, CDR2 FQNEAQ. There are 15 residues in the CDR3. The CDR3 is CASAGLAASTDTQYF.

This sequence joins TRBV3-1 and TRBJ2-7; the TCRdb D gene call, TRBD1, has no DNA to confirm it. Germline V gene lookup returns CDR1 LGHDT and CDR2 YNNKEL (reference sequence). This CDR3 comprises 15 residues. CDR3 sequence: CASGRPGTGRHEQYF.

This sequence joins TRBV14 and TRBJ1-2; the D gene TCRdb calls, TRBD1, cannot be checked with no DNA. The CDR3 is made up of 14 amino acids. CDR1 and CDR2 from the germline V gene are SGHDN and FVKESK. CDR3 loop: CASSQDRGSSGYTF.

The rearrangement links TRBV15 to TRBJ2-1; TCRdb's D gene call, TRBD1, goes unchecked for lack of DNA. CDR3 length: 14 amino acids. Germline lookup yields CDR1 LNHNV and CDR2 YYDKDF (reference sequence). The CDR3 spells CATSRYRAGNEQFF.

The chain carries TRBV2 and TRBJ2-1; TCRdb selects TRBD2, and the lack of DNA leaves this call unchecked. The CDR3 contains 16 residues. Germline CDR1 is SNHLY and CDR2 is FYNNEI. The CDR3 loop is CASSDPIAGGSEEQFF.

This chain's CDR3 is CASSLASGTTYEQYF. The chain is built from TRBV7-9 and TRBJ2-7. Germline lookup yields CDR1 SEHNR and CDR2 FQNEAQ (reference sequence). The CDR3 covers 15 residues.

V is TRBV12-3 or TRBV12-4 and J is TRBJ2-3; TCRdb names TRBD1, which stays unverified in the absence of DNA. The CDR3 covers 13 residues. CDR3 in amino acids: CASSSDRGTLERF.

V usage is TRBV6-2 or TRBV6-3 and J usage is TRBJ2-1; TCRdb's D call of TRBD2 is untestable without DNA. Germline V CDR1 and CDR2: MNHEY, SVGEGT. The CDR3 loop spans 16 amino acids. CDR3: CASSLGTSGSLYEQFF.

The rearrangement links TRBV7-6 to TRBJ1-6; TCRdb names TRBD1, which stays unverified in the absence of DNA. Germline V gene data show CDR1 as SGHVS and CDR2 as FNYEAQ. The CDR3 spans 17 residues. The CDR3 is CASSPRGFSSYNSPLHF.

The chain links TRBV28 to TRBJ1-2; there is no DNA to check the TCRdb D call of TRBD1. Germline assignment: CDR1 MDHEN and CDR2 SYDVKM. CDR3 size: 14 residues. CDR3: CASSFGGQGDGYTF.

This sequence joins TRBV20-1 and TRBJ2-1. Germline V gene data show CDR1 as DFQATT and CDR2 as SNEGSKA (reference sequence). The CDR3 spans 14 residues. The CDR3 is CSADSERSYNEQFF.

This chain joins TRBV15 and TRBJ2-5; TCRdb's D gene call, TRBD1, goes unchecked for lack of DNA. CDR1 and CDR2 (germline): LNHNV, YYDKDF (reference sequence). The CDR3 loop spans 16 amino acids. CDR3 in amino acids: CATSRDIGTGQETQYF.

This chain connects TRBV12-3 or TRBV12-4 to TRBJ2-7. This CDR3 is 12 amino acids long. CDR3 amino acids: CASSLGRWEQYF.

The CDR3 loop is CASSDLTINEQFF. The chain combines TRBV6-1 with TRBJ2-1. CDR3 length: 13 residues. Germline V gene data show CDR1 as MNHNS and CDR2 as SASEGT.